The 8 T cell receptor beta chains given below trace back to one sample, sequenced in a study of blood T cell repertoires in COVID-19. Only in-frame clones appear in the TCRdb table, and some are missing; sequencing was by immunoSEQ multiplex PCR. The profile shows approximately 320,000 clones, roughly 87% of them singletons. Sequenced sample: PBMCs or T cells enriched from blood (not recorded which). These receptor sequences come from a woman between 18 and 29 years old who had recovered from COVID-19.

The chain is built from TRBV12-3 or TRBV12-4 and TRBJ1-4, with no clear D. Trimming left V 7 bases short and J 6 bases short, with 12 bases between. This CDR3 spans 13 amino acids. Here the CDR3 reads CASNRGRDEKLFF. The CDR3 DNA follows: TGTGCCAGCAATAGAGGGAGGGATGAAAAACTGTTTTTT.

The chain couples TRBV28 to TRBJ2-3; 10 nucleotides match TRBD2. The CDR3 runs 18 residues. Trimming cost V 4 bases and J 0 bases; bases outside gene matches: 10. Germline CDR1 and CDR2: MDHEN and SYDVKM. The CDR3 DNA reads TGTGCCAGCAGTTCGGCAGAGAGCGGGGGGGGAAGCACAGATACGCAGTATTTT. Amino acids: CASSSAESGGGSTDTQYF. Based on the CDR3 plus reference TRBV28 and TRBJ2-3, the full variable domain is DVKVTQSSRYLVKRTGEKVFLECVQDMDHENMFWYRQDPGLGLRLIYFSYDVKMKEKGDIPEGYSVSREKKERFSLILESASTNQTSMYLCASSSAESGGGSTDTQYFGPGTRLTVL.

This rearrangement joins TRBV3-1 (or the pseudogene TRBV3-2) to TRBJ1-1, with 10 bases identical to TRBD1. From germline, CDR1 is LGHDT and CDR2 YNNKEL (reference sequence). This CDR3 is 13 amino acids long. The junction had 2 bases not matched to a gene; V was cut back by 4 bases and J by 6 bases. CDR3 nucleotides: TGTGCCAGCAGCCTGACAGGGGGCGCTGAAGCTTTCTTT. Translated, it gives CASSLTGGAEAFF.

This chain joins TRBV27 and TRBJ2-1, with 7 bases that match TRBD2. The CDR3 extends over 16 amino acids. V was pared by 3 bases and J by 6 bases, with 11 bases of the junction left unmatched. The V gene's germline CDR1 is MNHEY and CDR2 SMNVEV (reference sequence). The CDR3 nucleotides are TGTGCCAGCAGTTTTCAGGTAGCGGGCCCGGGCAATGAGCAGTTCTTC. Protein product: CASSFQVAGPGNEQFF.

V gene TRBV28 combines with J gene TRBJ1-2; tentatively, D is TRBD1 (6 bases). V was cut by 6 bases and J by 2 bases, with 16 bases left in between. Per germline, CDR1 MDHEN and CDR2 SYDVKM. The CDR3 has 15 amino acids. The CDR3 bases are TGTGCCAGCAGCGCCGGGACACTATTAAACTATGGCTACACCTTC. This encodes CASSAGTLLNYGYTF.

The chain carries TRBV7-3 and TRBJ2-1, with D possibly being TRBD1 (7 bases). From germline, CDR1 is SGHTA and CDR2 FQGTGA. The V end lost 2 bases, the J end lost 3 bases, and 20 bases lay between the germline ends. This CDR3 is built from 18 residues. The CDR3 DNA is TGTGCCAGCAGCTTACAGGGGGGAGAAGGGGTAATCTACAATGAGCAGTTCTTC. Translated, it gives CASSLQGGEGVIYNEQFF.

The CDR3 DNA reads as TGCGCCAGCAGCCAAGACCGCAGGGGGCGTTCCCCCCTCCACTTT. Protein product: CASSQDRRGRSPLHF. The chain recombines TRBV4-1 with TRBJ1-6; TRBD1 matches 8 bases. V lost 0 bases, J lost 13 bases, and 8 bases stayed unmatched. The CDR3 totals 15 residues. CDR1 is MGHRA and CDR2 is YSYEKL in the germline V gene.

J is TRBJ1-2 and V is TRBV19; D remains ambiguous. The CDR3 extends over 14 amino acids. The germline gives CDR1 LNHDA, CDR2 SQIVND (reference sequence). V lost 3 bases to trimming and J lost 3 bases, with 11 bases between them. The DNA for the CDR3 is TGTGCCAGTAGTATTAACCCAAGCCACTATGGCTACACCTTC. It codes for CASSINPSHYGYTF.